Each of the 28 T cell receptor beta chains below was sequenced from the same sample in a study of post-analysis software for immune sequencing data. Regarding the study as a whole: There were five or six TRBV segments more frequent in patients than controls, and TRBV5-6, TRBV5-1 and TRBV20-1 were among them.

Every TCR beta cDNA library bore unique molecular identifiers. TCRdb ran MiXCR on the PCR reads and lists one entry per CDR3 protein. The sample lists approximately 180,000 distinct CDR3 sequences; 30% were seen once. The antigens these receptors bind are not known. Material for sequencing was blood. All receptors derive from a girl under 18 with multiple sclerosis.

The chain joins TRBV2 to TRBJ2-3; D is uncertain. The CDR3 sequence is 12 residues long. Germline CDR1 and CDR2: SNHLY and FYNNEI. Trimming left V 11 bases short and J 4 bases short, with 13 bases between. The CDR3 sequence is CAGLSSPDTQYF. CDR3 DNA sequence: TGTGCCGGCTTGAGCTCGCCAGATACGCAGTATTTT. Full variable domain (outside the CDR3, taken from reference TRBV2 and TRBJ2-3): EPEVTQTPSHQVTQMGQEVILRCVPISNHLYFYWYRQILGQKVEFLVSFYNNEISEKSEIFDDQFSVERPDGSNFTLKIRSTKLEDSAMYFCAGLSSPDTQYFGPGTRLTVL.

The V and J genes are TRBV7-3 and TRBJ1-6; D gene uncertain. Looked up from germline, CDR1 is SGHTA and CDR2 is FQGTGA. This CDR3 comprises 11 residues. V gave up 8 bases and J gave up 9 bases, with 8 bases separating them. CDR3 amino acids: CASCGFSPLHF. The DNA of the CDR3 is TGTGCCAGCTGTGGGTTTTCACCCCTCCACTTT.

Worth noting for this clonotype: Possible read error: a much larger clone is one base away. The DNA for the CDR3 is TGCAGCGTTGTTGTTAGGGGTGAGCAGTACTTC. The encoded protein is CSVVVRGEQYF. V and J are TRBV29-1 and TRBJ2-5; TRBD1 is a possible D gene (5 bases). CDR3 size: 11 residues. Germline lookup yields CDR1 SQVTM and CDR2 ANQGSEA. V gave up 4 bases and J gave up 11 bases, with 14 bases separating them.

About this clonotype: With a much larger clone just one base away, this may be a read error. The rearrangement uses TRBV6-5 and TRBJ1-2; D unclear. This CDR3 spans 11 amino acids. V dropped 2 bases and J dropped 10 bases, with 8 bases sitting between them. Germline V CDR1 and CDR2: MNHEY, SVGAGI. The CDR3 region has the DNA TGTGCCAGCAGTTACAATGGGCTCTACACCTTC. This translates into CASSYNGLYTF.

Turning to this clonotype: Possible read error: a much larger clone is one base away. The genes are TRBV12-3 or TRBV12-4 and TRBJ2-7; 7 nucleotides match TRBD1. V lost 10 bases, J lost 0 bases, and 12 bases stayed unmatched. This CDR3 contains 15 residues. The CDR3 is CANRSRDSASYEQYF. In DNA form, the CDR3 reads TGTGCCAACAGATCCCGGGACAGTGCCTCCTACGAGCAGTACTTC.

This clonotype has a handful of counts. The J gene is TRBJ2-3, the V gene TRBV10-3, with 10 bases identical to TRBD1. In germline, CDR1 is ENHRY, CDR2 SYGVKD. After removal of 2 bases from V and 5 bases from J, the junction contained 4 bases not matched to a gene. This CDR3 region has 15 residues. The CDR3 is CAISEDRGLGDTQYF. CDR3 coding DNA: TGTGCCATCAGTGAGGACAGGGGGCTGGGAGATACGCAGTATTTT.

This clonotype was seen more than once but under ten times. Here the CDR3 DNA reads TGCAGTGCGGCGAACCGGACAGTCTCTCCATACCGTCCTAGACAAGAGACCCAGTACTTC. Its translation: CSAANRTVSPYRPRQETQYF. The chain couples TRBV20-1 to TRBJ2-5; D might be TRBD1 (6 bases). The CDR3 extends over 20 amino acids. From germline, CDR1 is DFQATT and CDR2 SNEGSKA (reference sequence). V was cut by 6 bases and J by 2 bases, with 34 bases left in between.

This clonotype was counted only a few times. The gene calls are TRBV29-1 and TRBJ1-1; TRBD1 is a possible D gene (5 bases). The CDR3 loop spans 18 amino acids. Per germline, CDR1 SQVTM and CDR2 ANQGSEA. Trimming removed 2 bases from V and 6 bases from J, with 28 bases in between. CDR3 nucleotide sequence: TGCAGCGTTGAATATCAGTCCACAGCTGAGGGCTTGGGGGCTGAAGCTTTCTTT. It specifies CSVEYQSTAEGLGAEAFF.

This clonotype has a count of ten or more. The gene calls are TRBV4-1 and TRBJ2-3; unclear D gene. Looked up from germline, CDR1 is MGHRA and CDR2 is YSYEKL. The CDR3 spans 13 residues. V was shortened by 0 bases and J by 6 bases, with 7 bases between the two germline ends. CDR3 loop: CASSQDPQDTQYF. In nucleotides, the CDR3 is TGCGCCAGCAGCCAAGATCCCCAGGATACGCAGTATTTT.

V usage is TRBV12-3 or TRBV12-4 and J usage is TRBJ2-1, with 8 bases lining up with TRBD2. V gave up 5 bases and J gave up 4 bases; unmatched junction bases: 7. The CDR3 is made up of 15 amino acids. The CDR3 DNA reads TGTGCCAGCAGTGAAGAGCGGGGGCCGTACAATGAGCAGTTCTTC. Translated, it gives CASSEERGPYNEQFF.

This clonotype has ten or more counts. The CDR3 region is CASSLRMGGYTF. CDR3 DNA sequence: TGTGCCAGCAGCCTCAGGATGGGGGGCTACACCTTC. V usage is TRBV7-8 and J usage is TRBJ1-2; D unresolved. The CDR3 is 12 amino acids. Germline V gene data show CDR1 as SGHVS and CDR2 as FQNEAQ. The V end was cut by 5 bases, the J end by 8 bases, with 12 bases between.

This clonotype has more than one count but fewer than ten. The rearrangement links TRBV7-3 to TRBJ2-3, with 10 positions matching TRBD2. The germline V gene has CDR1 SGHTA and CDR2 FQGTGA. Losses at the gene ends were 5 bases for V and 4 bases for J; bases not matched to a gene: 6. CDR3 size: 15 residues. The CDR3 bases are TGTGCCAGCAGCCTCACTAGCGGGAAGGCAGATACGCAGTATTTT. Translation: CASSLTSGKADTQYF.

This clonotype is a singleton in its sample. An end of the junction does not agree with germline; a read error may underlie this. The chain employs TRBV28 and TRBJ2-1, with D possibly TRBD2 on 6 matching bases. CDR3 size: 15 residues. CDR1 and CDR2 (germline): MDHEN, SYDVKM. The CDR3 nucleotides read TGTGCCAGCAGTCACGGTAGAGCGGGCAGCAATGGGCAGTTCTTC. It translates to CASSHGRAGSNGQFF. Looking up the rest from reference TRBV28 and TRBJ2-1 gives the full variable domain: DVKVTQSSRYLVKRTGEKVFLECVQDMDHENMFWYRQDPGLGLRLIYFSYDVKMKEKGDIPEGYSVSREKKERFSLILESASTNQTSMYLCASSHGRAGSNGQFFGPGTRLTVL.

Points on this clonotype: A single base separates this from a much larger clone, so it may be a read error. J is TRBJ2-1 and V is TRBV4-1; 10 bases match TRBD2. The DNA end lines up better with TRBJ2-7; the J call may be wrong. CDR1 and CDR2 from the germline V gene are MGHRA and YSYEKL. This CDR3 is built from 16 residues. The CDR3 spells CASSPGLADPTMEQYF. The CDR3 nucleotides read TGCGCCAGCAGCCCCGGACTAGCGGACCCTACAATGGAGCAGTACTTC.

The gene calls are TRBV2 and TRBJ1-2; possible D gene TRBD1, 5 bases. CDR3 size: 12 residues. V was pared by 10 bases and J by 7 bases, with 16 bases between. CDR1 SNHLY and CDR2 FYNNEI come from the germline V gene. The CDR3 DNA reads as TGTGCCACCCCAGGGACGTTTCCTGGCTACACCTTC. Translation: CATPGTFPGYTF.

The V gene is TRBV12-3 or TRBV12-4, the J gene TRBJ2-3; TRBD1 matches at 8 bases. Germline trimming cut 6 bases from V and 10 bases from J; bases unmatched to any gene: 3. This CDR3 is built from 11 residues. The CDR3 reads CASRAGGAQYF. The CDR3 DNA reads as TGTGCCAGCAGGGCAGGGGGCGCGCAGTATTTT.

The V and J genes are TRBV7-2 and TRBJ1-2; tentatively, D is TRBD1 (5 bases). The CDR3 is made up of 13 amino acids. Trimming took 3 bases from V and 4 from J, leaving 9 bases between them. Germline CDR1 and CDR2: SGHTA and FQGNSA. In DNA, the CDR3 is TGTGCCAGCAGCTTGGGGGAAGGCTATGGCTACACCTTC. Translating gives CASSLGEGYGYTF.

The V gene is TRBV20-1, the J gene TRBJ2-1, with D perhaps being TRBD1 or TRBD2 (5 bases each). V lost 5 bases, J lost 8 bases, and 13 bases lay in between. CDR1 and CDR2 from the germline V gene are DFQATT and SNEGSKA (reference sequence). The CDR3 has 12 residues. The CDR3 region is CSAVTGLHEQFF. CDR3 DNA: TGCAGTGCTGTCACGGGGCTCCATGAGCAGTTCTTC.

There are many counts of this clonotype. The chain joins TRBV6-5 to TRBJ1-2, with D perhaps TRBD1 (5 bases). CDR1 is MNHEY, CDR2 SVGAGI, per germline. The CDR3 spans 14 residues. Trimming took off 6 bases at V and 8 bases at J, with 19 bases between the two ends. CDR3 in amino acids: CASSLLGGARGYTF. DNA for the CDR3: TGTGCCAGCAGCCTCCTCGGAGGGGCGCGGGGCTACACCTTC.

V and J are TRBV12-3 or TRBV12-4 and TRBJ2-1; unclear D gene. CDR3 length equals 16 residues. The V gene lost 7 bases and the J gene lost 5 bases, with 21 bases spanning the gap. Here the CDR3 reads CASTPGIQPGHNEQFF. The CDR3 nucleotides read TGTGCCAGCACCCCAGGAATCCAGCCGGGCCACAATGAGCAGTTCTTC.

CDR3 residues: CSFTSGSYNEQFF. For the CDR3, the DNA is TGCAGCTTTACTAGCGGGAGCTACAATGAGCAGTTCTTC. This chain uses TRBV20-1 with TRBJ2-1; 11 nucleotides align to TRBD2. The V gene's germline CDR1 is DFQATT and CDR2 SNEGSKA (reference sequence). The CDR3 runs to 13 residues.

This chain connects TRBV30 to TRBJ2-1; D possibly uses TRBD1 or TRBD2 (5 bases each). The J call may be incorrect, as the DNA end agrees better with TRBJ2-7. CDR3 length: 14 residues. Germline V gives CDR1 GTSNPN, CDR2 SVGIG (reference sequence). The CDR3 nucleotides are TGTGCCTGGAGTGACGGGGCAGCCTACAATGAGCAGTACTTC. Its translation is CAWSDGAAYNEQYF.

This clonotype appeared many times. The chain has TRBV12-3 or TRBV12-4 and TRBJ2-1; D is unresolved. CDR3 length: 12 residues. V lost 3 bases, J lost 7 bases, and 7 bases lay in between. DNA of the CDR3: TGTGCCAGCAGTTTTGCTAATAATGAGCAGTTCTTC. Translating it yields CASSFANNEQFF.

The J gene is TRBJ1-1, the V gene TRBV29-1; D not certain. V lost 6 bases, J lost 1 base, and 12 bases lay in between. The V gene's germline CDR1 is SQVTM and CDR2 ANQGSEA. This CDR3 comprises 13 residues. CDR3 in DNA: TGCAGCGTACTTCCGGACCAGAACACTGAAGCTTTCTTT. It codes for CSVLPDQNTEAFF.

The rearrangement uses TRBV3-1 and TRBJ2-3; D may be TRBD1 or TRBD2 (6 bases each). Trimming shortened V by 7 bases and J by 5 bases, and 19 bases separated the two germline ends. The length of the CDR3 is 15 residues. Germline values: CDR1 LGHDT, CDR2 YNNKEL (reference sequence). This CDR3 is CASTLSGGIRDTQYF. DNA of the CDR3: TGTGCCAGCACCCTATCCGGGGGCATACGAGATACGCAGTATTTT.

The chain combines TRBV5-1 with TRBJ2-1; the D gene is possibly TRBD1 (6 bases). CDR1 and CDR2 (germline): SGHRS, YFSETQ. The CDR3 runs 15 residues. V lost 0 bases and J 1 base, leaving 8 bases between the germline ends. CDR3 sequence reads: CASSLDQGSYNEQFF. CDR3 coding DNA: TGCGCCAGCAGCTTGGATCAGGGGTCCTACAATGAGCAGTTCTTC.

This clonotype appeared many times. The V and J genes are TRBV11-2 and TRBJ2-7; D call uncertain. The V end was cut by 2 bases, the J end by 3 bases, with 8 bases between. The germline gives CDR1 SGHAT, CDR2 FQNNGV. The CDR3 is 13 amino acids. The CDR3 DNA follows: TGTGCCAGCAGCTTACGGAGAGGCTACGAGCAGTACTTC. The encoded protein is CASSLRRGYEQYF.

This clonotype has a count of ten or more. The chain couples TRBV5-1 to TRBJ2-1; D is possibly TRBD2 (5 bases). Germline assignment: CDR1 SGHRS and CDR2 YFSETQ. Trimming removed 4 bases from V and 2 bases from J, with 10 bases in between. The CDR3 extends over 14 amino acids. For the CDR3, the DNA is TGCGCCAGCAGCCCCAGCGGAGCCTACAATGAGCAGTTCTTC. Residues: CASSPSGAYNEQFF.